Presented here are 29 T cell receptor beta chains from one specimen sequenced in a study of CD8+ T cells in alopecia areata. cDNA serving as the sequencing template came from extracted, reverse transcribed RNA. Here immunoSEQ multiplex PCR was the method, and the copy in TCRdb shows in-frame clones only, minus some. The data show fewer than 200,000 clones, approximately 59% seen once. The sequences come from CD4+ T cells sorted from blood, collected at week 0. These TCRs come from a human donor with alopecia areata.

This clone was observed a few times. The chain combines TRBV6-1 with TRBJ2-7; the D gene is possibly TRBD2 (6 bases). CDR3 length: 13 amino acids. V lost 8 bases to trimming and J lost 4 bases, with 15 bases between them. Per germline, CDR1 MNHNS and CDR2 SASEGT. CDR3 sequence reads: CASSENGGYEQYF. In nucleotides, the CDR3 is TGTGCCAGCTCGGAAAATGGGGGGTACGAGCAGTACTTC.

The chain is built from TRBV7-9 and TRBJ2-5, with D possibly matching TRBD1 (6 bases). The ends were cut back, 7 bases at V and 2 bases at J, with 20 bases in the middle. Per the germline V gene, CDR1 is SEHNR and CDR2 is FQNEAQ (reference sequence). The CDR3 is 16 amino acids. The CDR3 protein is CASTPQGQPSQETQYF. The CDR3 DNA follows: TGTGCCAGCACACCCCAGGGACAACCCTCACAAGAGACCCAGTACTTC.

This chain uses TRBV27 with TRBJ2-5; 9 nucleotides agree with TRBD1. V was clipped by 0 bases and J by 5 bases; unmatched bases: 4. The germline V gene encodes CDR1 MNHEY and CDR2 SMNVEV (reference sequence). This CDR3 region has 15 residues. The CDR3 bases are TGTGCCAGCAGTTTATCGGGGACAGGGAAGGAGACCCAGTACTTC. It yields the protein CASSLSGTGKETQYF.

The chain has TRBV29-1 and TRBJ1-2; 8 nucleotides align to TRBD1. Germline lookup yields CDR1 SQVTM and CDR2 ANQGSEA. Germline trimming cut 4 bases from V and 1 base from J; bases unmatched to any gene: 2. This CDR3 is 13 amino acids long. The CDR3 sequence is CSVGTGYNYGYTF. In DNA form, the CDR3 reads TGCAGCGTTGGGACAGGGTATAACTATGGCTACACCTTC.

The chain links TRBV5-1 to TRBJ2-3; 9 nucleotides match TRBD2. This CDR3 has 16 residues. Trimming removed 3 bases from V and 2 bases from J; junction bases left unmatched: 7. Germline CDR1 is SGHRS and CDR2 is YFSETQ. CDR3 in amino acids: CASSYPTSGPTDTQYF. CDR3 sequence (DNA): TGCGCCAGCAGCTATCCCACTAGCGGGCCCACAGATACGCAGTATTTT. The variable domain in full, with the rest retrieved from reference TRBV5-1 and TRBJ2-3, is KAGVTQTPRYLIKTRGQQVTLSCSPISGHRSVSWYQQTPGQGLQFLFEYFSETQRNKGNFPGRFSGRQFSNSRSEMNVSTLELGDSALYLCASSYPTSGPTDTQYFGPGTRLTVL.

The CDR3 region has the DNA TGCGCCAGCTCTAGGGGAAACAATGAGCAGTTCTTC. Its protein is CASSRGNNEQFF. The chain uses TRBV4-1 and TRBJ2-1, with D tentatively TRBD1 (5 bases). V was pared by 8 bases and J by 5 bases, with 10 bases between. The CDR3 totals 12 residues. Germline V gives CDR1 MGHRA, CDR2 YSYEKL.

The rearrangement links TRBV6-5 to TRBJ2-5; TRBD1 is a possible D gene (6 bases). V lost 0 bases, J lost 6 bases, and 11 bases lay in between. CDR3 size: 14 residues. The germline V gene has CDR1 MNHEY and CDR2 SVGAGI. In DNA, the CDR3 is TGTGCCAGCAGTTACTCGAGACAGGATAAGACCCAGTACTTC. Translation gives CASSYSRQDKTQYF.

The rearrangement links TRBV30 to TRBJ1-4; 7 bases align to TRBD1. This CDR3 contains 15 residues. Looked up from germline, CDR1 is GTSNPN and CDR2 is SVGIG (reference sequence). V dropped 2 bases and J dropped 5; count of bases not matched to a gene: 8. CDR3 sequence reads: CAWSTGTAENEKLFF. The CDR3 DNA follows: TGTGCCTGGAGTACTGGGACAGCAGAGAATGAAAAACTGTTTTTT.

This clone came up many times. The V and J genes are TRBV7-6 and TRBJ2-1, with D tentatively TRBD1 or TRBD2 (5 bases each). CDR1 is SGHVS, CDR2 FNYEAQ, per germline. CDR3 length equals 13 residues. Trimming took 5 bases from V and 7 from J, leaving 12 bases between them. CDR3 region: CASSLWDGNEQFF. The CDR3, as DNA: TGTGCCAGCAGCCTCTGGGACGGGAATGAGCAGTTCTTC.

The V and J genes are TRBV5-1 and TRBJ1-2; no clear D. Trimming took off 6 bases at V and 2 bases at J, with 11 bases between the two ends. Germline V gene data show CDR1 as SGHRS and CDR2 as YFSETQ. The CDR3 is 13 amino acids. The CDR3 DNA sequence: TGCGCCAGCACCTCGGGCGGAAACTATGGCTACACCTTC. This gives the protein CASTSGGNYGYTF.

This chain links TRBV29-1 with TRBJ2-4; no firm D call. The CDR3 extends over 14 amino acids. Trimming took off 5 bases at V and 5 bases at J, with 16 bases between the two ends. The germline gives CDR1 SQVTM, CDR2 ANQGSEA. The CDR3 sequence: CSVRTARPQNIQYF. Written as DNA, the CDR3 is TGCAGCGTTCGGACGGCCCGACCTCAAAACATTCAGTACTTC.

The chain employs TRBV18 and TRBJ1-4; no clear D. V shed 5 bases and J shed 5 bases, with 9 bases lying between them. The CDR3 extends over 13 amino acids. Germline CDR1 KGHSH, CDR2 LQKENI. The CDR3 sequence: CASSGQKNEKLFF. The CDR3, as DNA: TGTGCCAGCTCAGGGCAGAAGAATGAAAAACTGTTTTTT.

This clone has more than one count but fewer than ten. J is TRBJ1-2 and V is TRBV29-1; TRBD1 might be the D (5 bases). CDR1 is SQVTM and CDR2 is ANQGSEA in the germline V gene. The ends were cut back, 4 bases at V and 4 bases at J, with 7 bases in the middle. The CDR3 runs 11 residues. The CDR3 nucleotides read TGCAGCGTTGGGGGGTCCTATGGCTACACCTTC. It is translated as CSVGGSYGYTF.

The gene calls are TRBV30 and TRBJ1-1; weak D call: TRBD1 (6 bases). CDR3 length: 12 amino acids. Germline V gene data show CDR1 as GTSNPN and CDR2 as SVGIG (reference sequence). CDR3 sequence reads: CAWGTSTKSAFF. CDR3 DNA: TGTGCGTGGGGGACATCAACAAAGTCGGCTTTCTTT.

This clone appeared a few times. This chain uses TRBV2 with TRBJ2-1; 9 positions agree with TRBD2. Germline V lookup: CDR1 SNHLY, CDR2 FYNNEI. This CDR3 comprises 14 residues. After removal of 4 bases from V and 8 bases from J, the junction contained 6 bases not matched to a gene. The CDR3 is CASSVAAGGYEQFF. The DNA of the CDR3 is TGTGCCAGCAGTGTAGCTGCGGGGGGGTATGAGCAGTTCTTC.

This clone was picked up one time. The rearrangement links TRBV5-1 to TRBJ2-3, with D perhaps matching TRBD2 (7 bases). Germline loops: CDR1 SGHRS, CDR2 YFSETQ. This CDR3 comprises 17 residues. V shed 6 bases and J shed 1 base, with 21 bases lying between them. This chain's CDR3 is CASTSQSGGPRTDTQYF. For the CDR3, the DNA is TGCGCCAGCACCTCACAATCCGGGGGGCCACGCACAGATACGCAGTATTTT.

This clone was recorded at least ten times. The gene calls are TRBV19 and TRBJ2-7; TRBD1 matches 8 bases. Germline loops: CDR1 LNHDA, CDR2 SQIVND (reference sequence). The length of the CDR3 is 15 residues. Germline trimming cut 4 bases from V and 4 bases from J; bases unmatched to any gene: 9. CDR3 residues: CASSNQGAKQYEQYF. The CDR3 region has the DNA TGTGCCAGTAGTAACCAGGGGGCAAAACAATACGAGCAGTACTTC.

The gene calls are TRBV7-2 and TRBJ2-1; the match to TRBD2 covers 10 bases. Germline V gene data show CDR1 as SGHTA and CDR2 as FQGNSA. The CDR3 length is 16 residues. The V and J ends lost 5 bases and 7 bases, in that order; junction bases with no gene match: 11. DNA of the CDR3: TGTGCCAGCAGCAGACAAGCGGGGGGGCTTATTAATGAGCAGTTCTTC. Protein product: CASSRQAGGLINEQFF.

The V call is TRBV6-5, the J call TRBJ2-7, with D perhaps given as TRBD1 or TRBD2 (5 bases each). The CDR3 totals 13 residues. Germline assignment: CDR1 MNHEY and CDR2 SVGAGI. The V end was cut by 5 bases, the J end by 2 bases, with 10 bases between. CDR3 sequence: CASSRDGTYEQYF. The DNA of the CDR3 is TGTGCCAGCAGTCGGGACGGAACCTACGAGCAGTACTTC.

As for this clone: Other DNA sequences of this sample code for an identical CDR3. The J gene is TRBJ1-5, the V gene TRBV5-1; maybe TRBD1 (6 bases). The germline V gene has CDR1 SGHRS and CDR2 YFSETQ. The CDR3 consists of 15 residues. The V gene lost 0 bases and the J gene lost 3 bases, with 10 bases spanning the gap. The CDR3 here is CASSLDGQSNQPQHF. The DNA of the CDR3 is TGCGCCAGCAGCTTGGATGGACAGTCCAATCAGCCCCAGCATTTT.

For this clone: The sample carries other DNA sequences with the same CDR3. The chain combines TRBV5-1 with TRBJ2-1; D is perhaps TRBD1 (6 bases). There are 14 residues in the CDR3. The germline V gene encodes CDR1 SGHRS and CDR2 YFSETQ. Trimming cost V 2 bases and J 2 bases, with 8 bases left between them. Here the CDR3 DNA reads TGCGCCAGCAGCTTAGGGGGACCCTACAATGAGCAGTTCTTC. This translates into CASSLGGPYNEQFF.

V and J are TRBV19 and TRBJ1-5; 7 positions agree with TRBD1. The CDR3 sequence is 15 residues long. In germline, CDR1 is LNHDA, CDR2 SQIVND (reference sequence). Unmatched junction bases numbered 12, after V lost 7 bases and J lost 6 bases. CDR3 sequence: CASTSTGYAGQPQHF. CDR3 bases: TGTGCCAGTACCTCGACAGGGTATGCCGGTCAGCCCCAGCATTTT.

The J gene is TRBJ1-1, the V gene TRBV4-1; D perhaps matches TRBD1 (6 bases). The CDR3 consists of 14 residues. Germline V gene sequence: CDR1 MGHRA, CDR2 YSYEKL. The V gene lost 0 bases and the J gene lost 10 bases, with 15 bases spanning the gap. The CDR3 spells CASSQENRASVAFF. CDR3 DNA: TGCGCCAGCAGCCAAGAGAACAGGGCGAGCGTAGCTTTCTTT.

The table lists this clone with a few counts. The rearrangement joins TRBV29-1 to TRBJ2-5; perhaps D is TRBD1 or TRBD2 (5 bases each). V was shortened by 7 bases and J by 2 bases, with 11 bases between the two germline ends. From germline, CDR1 is SQVTM and CDR2 ANQGSEA. The CDR3 has 12 amino acids. The CDR3 DNA is TGCAGCGGACCGGGGCAACAAGAGACCCAGTACTTC. Amino acid sequence: CSGPGQQETQYF.

The chain carries TRBV29-1 and TRBJ2-2; D gene unclear. Germline assignment: CDR1 SQVTM and CDR2 ANQGSEA. Trimming took off 7 bases at V and 8 bases at J, with 20 bases between the two ends. The CDR3 is made up of 14 amino acids. CDR3 sequence reads: CSAKGYGSLGELFF. CDR3 bases: TGCAGCGCCAAGGGCTATGGGTCCTTAGGGGAGCTGTTTTTT.

CDR3 residues: CSAPRTGGGYTF. CDR3 DNA sequence: TGCAGCGCCCCTCGGACAGGTGGTGGCTACACCTTC. The chain is built from TRBV29-1 and TRBJ1-2, with 7 bases aligning to TRBD1. V lost 7 bases to trimming and J lost 7 bases; unmatched junction nucleotides: 9. Looked up from germline, CDR1 is SQVTM and CDR2 is ANQGSEA. This CDR3 region has 12 residues.

This chain connects TRBV5-1 to TRBJ1-3, with no clear D. CDR3 length: 14 residues. The germline V and J ends were trimmed by 4 bases and 7 bases, with 15 bases remaining between them. The V gene's germline CDR1 is SGHRS and CDR2 YFSETQ. CDR3 loop: CASSPTGDGNTIYF. The CDR3 nucleotides read TGCGCCAGCAGCCCGACGGGAGATGGGAACACCATATATTTT.

A few counts support this clone. The chain employs TRBV28 and TRBJ1-4; perhaps TRBD1 as D (5 bases). Germline V gives CDR1 MDHEN, CDR2 SYDVKM. With 2 bases removed from V and 5 bases from J, the gap between germline ends came to 18 bases. The CDR3 spans 17 residues. The CDR3 sequence is CASSLVAQGRRNEKLFF. CDR3 nucleotide sequence: TGTGCCAGCAGTTTAGTTGCCCAGGGACGAAGAAATGAAAAACTGTTTTTT.

This clone showed up just a few times. This chain's CDR3 is CASTSGSLNTEAFF. CDR3 sequence (DNA): TGTGCCAGCACCTCCGGCAGTTTGAACACTGAAGCTTTCTTT. The chain carries TRBV6-5 and TRBJ1-1; D is ambiguous. With 7 bases removed from V and 0 bases from J, the gap between germline ends came to 12 bases. Germline V gene sequence: CDR1 MNHEY, CDR2 SVGAGI. The CDR3 extends over 14 amino acids.